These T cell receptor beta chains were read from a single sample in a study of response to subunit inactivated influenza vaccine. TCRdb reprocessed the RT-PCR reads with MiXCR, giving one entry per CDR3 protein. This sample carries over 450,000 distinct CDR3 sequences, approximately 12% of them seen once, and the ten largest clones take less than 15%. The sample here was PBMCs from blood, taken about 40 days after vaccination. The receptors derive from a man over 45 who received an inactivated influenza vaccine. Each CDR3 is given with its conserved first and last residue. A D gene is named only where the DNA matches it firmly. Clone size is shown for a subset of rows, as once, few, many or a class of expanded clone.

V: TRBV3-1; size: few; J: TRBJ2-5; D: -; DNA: TGTGCCAGCAGCCTTAAAGGGTTGGCCCAGTACTTC; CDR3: CASSLKGLAQYF
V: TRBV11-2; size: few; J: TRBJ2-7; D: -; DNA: TGTGCCAGCAGCGGATATGGGGGCAGGGGAGGTTACGAGCAGTACTTC; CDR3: CASSGYGGRGGYEQYF
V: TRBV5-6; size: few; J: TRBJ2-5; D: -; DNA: TGTGCCAGCAGCCATGACTACGCGGGACCTACCCAAGAGACCCAGTACTTC; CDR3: CASSHDYAGPTQETQYF
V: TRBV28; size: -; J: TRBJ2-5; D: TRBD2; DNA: TGTGCCAGCAGGCCCGCTAGCGGGGGACAAGAGACCCAGTACTTC; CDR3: CASRPASGGQETQYF
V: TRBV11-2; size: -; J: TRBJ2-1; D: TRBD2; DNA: TGTGCCAGCAGCTTTAGAACACCGGGACTAGCGGGATTCGAGTCCTACAATGAGCAGTTCTTC; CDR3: CASSFRTPGLAGFESYNEQFF
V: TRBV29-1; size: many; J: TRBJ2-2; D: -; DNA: TGCAGCGTTTACGGGAGAAGTAACACCGGGGAGCTGTTTTTT; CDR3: CSVYGRSNTGELFF
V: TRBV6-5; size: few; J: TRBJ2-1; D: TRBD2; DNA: TGTGCCAGCAGTTACTCCACCGGGGGGGCGGATGAGCAGTTCTTC; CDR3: CASSYSTGGADEQFF
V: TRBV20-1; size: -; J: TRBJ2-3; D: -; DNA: TGCAGTGCTAGAGTGGCATCGGGGCGGACAGATACGCAGTATTTT; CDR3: CSARVASGRTDTQYF
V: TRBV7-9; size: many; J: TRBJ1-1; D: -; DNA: TGTGCCAGCAGCTTAGCGGGGGGGGCTGAAGCTTTCTTT; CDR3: CASSLAGGAEAFF
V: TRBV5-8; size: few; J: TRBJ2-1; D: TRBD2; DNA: TGTGCCAGCAGCCCCGTGGGCCTAGCGGGAGTCAATGAGCAGTTCTTC; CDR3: CASSPVGLAGVNEQFF
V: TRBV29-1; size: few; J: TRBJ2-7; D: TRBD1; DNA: TGCAGCGTGGGGACAGGTTTTTTTTCCTACGAGCAGTACTTC; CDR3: CSVGTGFFSYEQYF
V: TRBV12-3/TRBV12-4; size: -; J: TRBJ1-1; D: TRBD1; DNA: TGTGCCAGCATCGCAGGGGGCTTTAACACTGAAGCTTTCTTT; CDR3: CASIAGGFNTEAFF
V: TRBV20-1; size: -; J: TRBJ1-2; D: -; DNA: TGCAGTGCTAGACCCCTGGGTTTGGGGGGCTACACCTTC; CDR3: CSARPLGLGGYTF